These 7 T cell receptor beta chains were sequenced from one sample in a study of blood T cell repertoires in COVID-19. This table comes from immunoSEQ multiplex PCR, and its TCRdb copy is limited to in-frame clones, with some not included. Among tens of thousands of clones listed, approximately 81% were seen once. Sequenced sample: peripheral blood. Receptors were obtained from a woman aged 55 to 70 with acute or convalescent COVID-19.

This clone was counted between two and nine times. V usage is TRBV19 and J usage is TRBJ1-4; D gene unclear. This CDR3 spans 14 amino acids. Germline V lookup: CDR1 LNHDA, CDR2 SQIVND (reference sequence). The V gene lost 3 bases and the J gene lost 4 bases, with 9 bases spanning the gap. The CDR3 nucleotides are TGTGCCAGTAGTATCTACAGATTTAATGAAAAACTGTTTTTT. Translated: CASSIYRFNEKLFF.

This sequence joins TRBV27 and TRBJ2-3, with no clear D. Between the trimmed V and J ends, which lost 2 bases and 2 bases, there was a span of 11 bases. The CDR3 has 15 amino acids. The germline V gene has CDR1 MNHEY and CDR2 SMNVEV (reference sequence). DNA for the CDR3: TGTGCCAGCAGTTTAGACATCTCCTCCACAGATACGCAGTATTTT. This sequence encodes CASSLDISSTDTQYF.

The chain couples TRBV10-1 to TRBJ2-2, with D perhaps TRBD1 (5 bases). Per germline, CDR1 WNHNN and CDR2 SYGVQD (reference sequence). The CDR3 is 14 amino acids. With 5 bases removed from V and 3 bases from J, the gap between germline ends came to 10 bases. The DNA of the CDR3 is TGCGCCAGCAGTAGACAGTTTGACACCGGGGAGCTGTTTTTT. The encoded protein is CASSRQFDTGELFF.

The V call is TRBV24-1, the J call TRBJ2-7, with 11 nucleotides matching TRBD2. After removal of 4 bases from V and 0 bases from J, the junction contained 4 bases not matched to a gene. Germline values: CDR1 KGHDR, CDR2 SFDVKD. The CDR3 loop spans 16 amino acids. CDR3 nucleotide sequence: TGTGCCACCAGTGACGGGACTAGCGGTATCTCCTACGAGCAGTACTTC. Residues: CATSDGTSGISYEQYF.

This clone has a single count. The rearrangement uses TRBV4-1 and TRBJ1-1; no firm D call. Germline CDR1 MGHRA, CDR2 YSYEKL. The CDR3 length is 16 residues. V lost 0 bases, J lost 1 base, and 12 bases lay in between. The chain's CDR3 is CASSQDVRHPNTEAFF. The CDR3 DNA is TGCGCCAGCAGCCAAGATGTTCGACACCCGAACACTGAAGCTTTCTTT.

This sequence joins TRBV7-2 and TRBJ1-2; TRBD1 aligns across 9 bases. The CDR3 is made up of 16 amino acids. The germline gives CDR1 SGHTA, CDR2 FQGNSA. V lost 8 bases, J lost 3 bases, and 13 bases stayed unmatched. This CDR3 is CASGGDRGKIDYGYTF. Written as DNA, the CDR3 is TGTGCCAGCGGGGGAGACAGGGGGAAGATAGACTATGGCTACACCTTC.

V and J are TRBV24-1 and TRBJ2-1; D is ambiguous. The V end lost 4 bases, the J end lost 4 bases, and 7 bases lay between the germline ends. Germline CDR1 reads KGHDR; CDR2 reads SFDVKD. The CDR3 runs to 13 residues. CDR3 amino acids: CATSEPGYNEQFF. Here the CDR3 DNA reads TGTGCCACCAGTGAACCAGGTTACAATGAGCAGTTCTTC.